The 18 T cell receptor beta chains below come from one sample, sequenced in a study of neoadjuvant anti-PD-1 for oral cavity cancer. Clones were sequenced by immunoSEQ multiplex PCR, and TCRdb holds only the in-frame ones, with some missing. This table holds around 15,000 clones, about 70% found once. Sequenced here: PBMCs, sampled before nivolumab (anti-PD-1) treatment. These receptors were obtained from a person aged 35-80 years with oral cavity squamous cell carcinoma.

This clone was detected a few times. CDR3 residues: CASSPPWTESYEQYF. DNA for the CDR3: TGTGCCAGCAGTCCCCCATGGACGGAATCCTACGAGCAGTACTTC. The chain combines TRBV28 with TRBJ2-7; unclear D gene. This CDR3 spans 15 amino acids. V shed 5 bases and J shed 1 base, with 15 bases lying between them. CDR1 is MDHEN and CDR2 is SYDVKM in the germline V gene. Using reference TRBV28 and TRBJ2-7 for the parts outside the CDR3, the full variable domain is DVKVTQSSRYLVKRTGEKVFLECVQDMDHENMFWYRQDPGLGLRLIYFSYDVKMKEKGDIPEGYSVSREKKERFSLILESASTNQTSMYLCASSPPWTESYEQYFGPGTRLTVT.

The rearrangement joins TRBV10-1 to TRBJ1-5; weak D call: TRBD1 (5 bases). CDR1 and CDR2 from the germline V gene are WNHNN and SYGVQD (reference sequence). Trimming shortened V by 2 bases and J by 7 bases, and 9 bases separated the two germline ends. This CDR3 is built from 13 residues. In DNA, the CDR3 is TGCGCCAGCAGTGAGGTCGGGGACCAGCCCCAGCATTTT. As protein: CASSEVGDQPQHF.

The CDR3: CASSYSGAYEQYF. CDR3 DNA sequence: TGTGCCAGCAGTTACTCGGGCGCCTACGAGCAGTACTTC. The chain has TRBV6-5 and TRBJ2-7; D gene ambiguous. Between the trimmed V and J ends, which lost 0 bases and 2 bases, there was a span of 5 bases. The V gene's germline CDR1 is MNHEY and CDR2 SVGAGI. The CDR3 is made up of 13 amino acids.

The genes are TRBV7-8 and TRBJ2-7; D unresolved. The germline V and J ends were trimmed by 2 bases and 2 bases, with 13 bases remaining between them. In germline, CDR1 is SGHVS, CDR2 FQNEAQ. This CDR3 has 15 amino acids. CDR3 coding DNA: TGTGCCAGCAGCTTATATTCTCAAAGTCCCTACGAGCAGTACTTC. Its protein product is CASSLYSQSPYEQYF.

This chain links TRBV5-8 with TRBJ2-7; D call uncertain. Germline V gives CDR1 SGHTS, CDR2 YDEGEE. V was clipped by 5 bases and J by 13 bases, with 16 bases between them. CDR3 size: 11 residues. CDR3 DNA: TGTGCCAGCAGTCCTCGACAAGTTCCTTACTTC. Its translation is CASSPRQVPYF. The full variable domain, with the rest looked up from reference TRBV5-8 and TRBJ2-7, is EAGVTQSPTHLIKTRGQQATLRCSPISGHTSVYWYQQALGLGLQFLLWYDEGEERNRGNFPPRFSGRQFPNYSSELNVNALELEDSALYLCASSPRQVPYFGPGTRLTVT.

The chain recombines TRBV5-1 with TRBJ2-2, with a tentative D call TRBD1 (6 bases). The CDR3 totals 13 residues. CDR1 SGHRS and CDR2 YFSETQ come from the germline V gene. V lost 3 bases and J lost 5, with 8 bases in between. Here the CDR3 reads CASSSGDTGELFF. The CDR3 nucleotides read TGCGCCAGCAGCTCAGGGGATACCGGGGAGCTGTTTTTT. The full variable domain, rest sourced from reference TRBV5-1 and TRBJ2-2, is KAGVTQTPRYLIKTRGQQVTLSCSPISGHRSVSWYQQTPGQGLQFLFEYFSETQRNKGNFPGRFSGRQFSNSRSEMNVSTLELGDSALYLCASSSGDTGELFFGEGSRLTVL.

The chain recombines TRBV5-1 with TRBJ1-4; D is undetermined. The CDR3 has 16 residues. Trimming removed 0 bases at V and 0 bases at J, with 9 bases between. Germline CDR1 and CDR2: SGHRS and YFSETQ. The CDR3 coding sequence is TGCGCCAGCAGCTTGGGCGTCACCTCAACTAATGAAAAACTGTTTTTT. Translated, it gives CASSLGVTSTNEKLFF.

This clone was counted once. The CDR3 region is CASSRASEQFF. The CDR3 DNA sequence: TGCGCCAGCAGTAGGGCGAGTGAGCAGTTCTTC. V gene TRBV10-1 combines with J gene TRBJ2-1; D ambiguous. The CDR3 covers 11 residues. Looked up from germline, CDR1 is WNHNN and CDR2 is SYGVQD (reference sequence). Trimming took off 5 bases at V and 9 bases at J, with 8 bases between the two ends.

This sequence joins TRBV28 and TRBJ1-1; 11 positions match TRBD1. Germline CDR1 is MDHEN and CDR2 is SYDVKM. The CDR3 contains 13 residues. Trimming took 6 bases from V and 3 from J; bases not matched to a gene: 0. Here the CDR3 DNA reads TGTGCCAGCAGGGGACAGGGGGACACTGAAGCTTTCTTT. Translating gives CASRGQGDTEAFF. Variable domain in full (rest from reference TRBV28 and TRBJ1-1): DVKVTQSSRYLVKRTGEKVFLECVQDMDHENMFWYRQDPGLGLRLIYFSYDVKMKEKGDIPEGYSVSREKKERFSLILESASTNQTSMYLCASRGQGDTEAFFGQGTRLTVV.

This clone came up a few times. The V call is TRBV7-2, the J call TRBJ2-7; 14 nucleotides match TRBD2. Germline lookup yields CDR1 SGHTA and CDR2 FQGNSA. J gave up 8 bases and V 3 bases, and 6 bases lay outside the gene matches. The CDR3 length is 15 residues. The CDR3 DNA is TGTGCCAGCAGCTTCGCCGGGACTAGCGGGAGCAAGCAGTACTTC. It specifies CASSFAGTSGSKQYF.

The chain joins TRBV14 to TRBJ2-7; the match to TRBD2 covers 7 bases. The germline V gene encodes CDR1 SGHDN and CDR2 FVKESK. The V gene end was trimmed by 0 bases and the J gene end by 4 bases; junction bases not matched to a gene: 6. CDR3 length: 15 amino acids. CDR3 sequence (DNA): TGTGCCAGCAGCCAAGATACGGGGGGAGGGTACGAGCAGTACTTC. Translating gives CASSQDTGGGYEQYF.

The chain employs TRBV5-1 and TRBJ1-1; a possible D gene is TRBD1 (6 bases). This CDR3 contains 13 residues. Germline CDR1 reads SGHRS; CDR2 reads YFSETQ. The V end was cut by 0 bases, the J end by 7 bases, with 10 bases between. The CDR3 region has the DNA TGCGCCAGCAGCTTGGCCGGGGGCGGTGAAGCTTTCTTT. Protein product: CASSLAGGGEAFF.

The rearrangement links TRBV5-1 to TRBJ2-6; no reliable D call. Trimming removed 3 bases at V and 0 bases at J, with 7 bases between. The CDR3 sequence is 15 residues long. Germline V lookup: CDR1 SGHRS, CDR2 YFSETQ. This chain's CDR3 is CASSSMSSGANVLTF. In DNA, the CDR3 is TGCGCCAGCAGCTCGATGAGCTCTGGGGCCAACGTCCTGACTTTC.

The chain recombines TRBV20-1 with TRBJ2-3, with a possible D match to TRBD1 (5 bases). The CDR3 covers 11 residues. Looked up from germline, CDR1 is DFQATT and CDR2 is SNEGSKA (reference sequence). The ends were cut back, 6 bases at V and 5 bases at J, with 9 bases in the middle. DNA for the CDR3: TGCAGTGCATCGCAGGGAGATACGCAGTATTTT. Its translation is CSASQGDTQYF.

The gene calls are TRBV6-1 and TRBJ1-5; D not certain. Trimming cost V 8 bases and J 3 bases, with 8 bases left between them. The germline V gene encodes CDR1 MNHNS and CDR2 SASEGT. The CDR3 extends over 12 amino acids. CDR3 in amino acids: CASCRTNQPQHF. Written as DNA, the CDR3 is TGTGCCAGCTGCAGGACCAATCAGCCCCAGCATTTT.

In its sample, this clone was seen once. The chain recombines TRBV2 with TRBJ2-2, with D perhaps matching TRBD1 (5 bases). Trimming removed 6 bases from V and 0 bases from J, with 8 bases in between. Germline CDR1 is SNHLY and CDR2 is FYNNEI. The CDR3 runs to 14 residues. The CDR3 nucleotides are TGTGCCAGCAGCTTGACAGCGAACACCGGGGAGCTGTTTTTT. Amino acid sequence: CASSLTANTGELFF.

This chain connects TRBV15 to TRBJ2-7, with 10 nucleotides matching TRBD2. Germline V gives CDR1 LNHNV, CDR2 YYDKDF (reference sequence). V lost 1 base and J lost 1; bases outside the gene matches: 7. The CDR3 spans 17 residues. The CDR3 protein is CATSRAVASGSSYEQYF. DNA for the CDR3: TGTGCCACCAGCAGAGCTGTAGCTAGCGGGAGTTCCTACGAGCAGTACTTC.

The chain uses TRBV7-2 and TRBJ2-3; TRBD2 aligns across 8 bases. The CDR3 length is 19 residues. V gave up 0 bases and J gave up 5 bases; unmatched junction bases: 16. Germline lookup yields CDR1 SGHTA and CDR2 FQGNSA. This CDR3 is CASSLALGTSTRARDTQYF. Here the CDR3 DNA reads TGTGCCAGCAGCTTAGCGCTGGGGACTAGTACCCGAGCTAGAGATACGCAGTATTTT.